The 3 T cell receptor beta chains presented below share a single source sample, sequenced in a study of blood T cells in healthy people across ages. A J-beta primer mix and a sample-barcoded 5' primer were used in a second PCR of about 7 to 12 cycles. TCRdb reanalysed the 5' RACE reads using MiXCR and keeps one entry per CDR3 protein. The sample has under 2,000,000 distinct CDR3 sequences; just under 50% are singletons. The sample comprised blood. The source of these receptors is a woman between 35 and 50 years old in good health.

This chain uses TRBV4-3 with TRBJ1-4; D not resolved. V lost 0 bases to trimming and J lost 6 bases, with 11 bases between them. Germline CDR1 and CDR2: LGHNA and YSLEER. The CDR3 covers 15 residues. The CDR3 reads CASSQDRVGDEKLFF. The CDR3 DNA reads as TGCGCCAGCAGCCAAGATCGGGTTGGGGATGAAAAACTGTTTTTT.

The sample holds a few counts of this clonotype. The CDR3 nucleotides are TGTGCCAGCAGCCAAGATGGGTCAGCCATTCCCTATGGCTACACCTTC. Translating gives CASSQDGSAIPYGYTF. The chain recombines TRBV14 with TRBJ1-2; unclear D gene. This CDR3 region has 16 residues. V was trimmed by 0 bases and J by 4 bases, leaving 15 bases between them. The germline V gene has CDR1 SGHDN and CDR2 FVKESK.

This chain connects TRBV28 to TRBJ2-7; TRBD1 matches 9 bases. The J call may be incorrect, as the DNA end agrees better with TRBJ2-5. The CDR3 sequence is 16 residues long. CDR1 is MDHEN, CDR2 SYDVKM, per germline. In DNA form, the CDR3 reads TGTGCCAGCAGCCTCCACCCGGGGACAGGGAGAGAGACCCAGTACTTC. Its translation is CASSLHPGTGRETQYF.